A single T cell receptor beta chain is shown here with its context. Its antigen is still unknown. This sample was taken from a study of OX40 agonist ivuxolimab in advanced cancers. Findings of the study overall: With doses of 0.1 to 3.0 mg/kg, CD4+ and CD8+ blood T cells had undergone clonal expansion by week 6.

Method: immunoSEQ multiplex PCR; TCRdb's copy keeps in-frame clones and lacks some. The sample has tens of thousands of clones; nearly 75% are singletons. Trimming removed 3 bases at V and 1 base at J, with 16 bases between. Germline values: CDR1 SGDLS, CDR2 YYNGEE. There are 16 residues in the CDR3. This rearrangement joins TRBV9 to TRBJ2-5, with TRBD1 as a possible D gene (5 bases). Material: CD4+ or CD8+ T cells sorted from blood, obtained in a trial of the OX40 agonist ivuxolimab. The receptor was isolated from an adult with an advanced solid tumor such as melanoma, head and neck, liver or kidney cancer. CDR3 sequence (DNA): TGTGCCAGCAGCGCCCGGATGAGTCAGGGCCAAGAGACCCAGTACTTC. It encodes CASSARMSQGQETQYF.